This TCR beta chain derives from a study of T cell responses to AZD1222 COVID-19 vaccine. The CDR3 spans 15 residues. Looked up from germline, CDR1 is SGHNT and CDR2 is YYREEE (reference sequence). V lost 2 bases and J lost 7; bases outside the gene matches: 9. Of note for this clone: The antigen is undetermined.

TCRdb keeps only in-frame clones here, not all; method: immunoSEQ multiplex PCR. The table records about 85,000 clones, roughly 86% of them present only once. Study findings and constraints: Epitopes outside B.1.351 and B.1.1.7 mutated regions reportedly drew nearly half of spike TCRs. Elevations in Spike-specific TCR breadth and depth followed administration of two AZD1222 doses.

This chain uses TRBV5-4 with TRBJ2-1, with 7 nucleotides matching TRBD2. The origin of this receptor is an adult in good health. The sample here was peripheral blood, taken on day 0 of AZD1222 vaccination. The CDR3, as DNA: TGTGCCAGCAGCTTATTCGGCGGGAGCGGAAATGAGCAGTTCTTC. Protein: CASSLFGGSGNEQFF. Full variable domain (missing parts from reference TRBV5-4 and TRBJ2-1): ETGVTQSPTHLIKTRGQQVTLRCSSQSGHNTVSWYQQALGQGPQFIFQYYREEENGRGNFPPRFSGLQFPNYSSELNVNALELDDSALYLCASSLFGGSGNEQFFGPGTRLTVL.